This T cell receptor (beta chain) was found in a study of CD8 T cells in ankylosing spondylitis. A quantitative 5'-RACE method, one with molecular barcodes, was used to make TCR beta libraries. TCRdb re-derived calls from the 5' RACE reads in MiXCR, one entry per CDR3 protein. The sample has about 220,000 distinct CDR3 sequences, approximately 7.4% seen once. General observations from the study: Disease-linked clones bore a CD8+ phenotype and were relatively rare in peripheral blood. Fewer than ten highly homologous variants made up a TCR beta motif that seemed to typify ankylosing spondylitis blood. A number of the motif variants had already been described in reactive arthritis synovial fluid and blood. Enrichment of disease-linked clones was reportedly significant in matched ankylosing spondylitis synovial fluid.

This clonotype was observed a handful of times. What it recognizes is unknown. The receptor's source is a male donor with ankylosing spondylitis. Material for sequencing was blood, either unsorted or a sorted T cell fraction (not recorded which).

The CDR3 spells CASSSLDGGYYGYTF. DNA of the CDR3: TGTGCCAGCAGTTCTCTGGACGGAGGCTACTATGGCTACACCTTC. The chain has TRBV6-5 and TRBJ1-2; D gene ambiguous. Germline V gives CDR1 MNHEY, CDR2 SVGAGI. The CDR3 is made up of 15 amino acids. The V and J ends lost 4 bases and 3 bases respectively, with 15 bases between them.